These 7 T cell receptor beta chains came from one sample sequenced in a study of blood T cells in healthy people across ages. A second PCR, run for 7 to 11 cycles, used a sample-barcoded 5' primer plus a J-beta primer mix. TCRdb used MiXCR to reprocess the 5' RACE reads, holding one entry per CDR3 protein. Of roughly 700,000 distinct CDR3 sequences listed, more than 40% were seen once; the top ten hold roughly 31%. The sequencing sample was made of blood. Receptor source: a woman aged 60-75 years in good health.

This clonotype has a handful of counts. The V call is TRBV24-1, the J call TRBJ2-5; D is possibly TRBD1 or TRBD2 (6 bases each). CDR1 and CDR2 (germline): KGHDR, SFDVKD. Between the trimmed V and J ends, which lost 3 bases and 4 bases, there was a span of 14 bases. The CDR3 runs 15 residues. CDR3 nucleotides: TGTGCCACCAGTGATCCCGCGGAGGGGGGAGAGACCCAGTACTTC. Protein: CATSDPAEGGETQYF.

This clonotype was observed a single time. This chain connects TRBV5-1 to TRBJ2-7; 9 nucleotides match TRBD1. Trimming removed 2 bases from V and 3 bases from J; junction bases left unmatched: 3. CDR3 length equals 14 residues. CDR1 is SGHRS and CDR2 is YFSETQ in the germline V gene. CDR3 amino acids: CASSFGQGFYEQYF. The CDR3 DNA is TGCGCCAGCAGCTTCGGACAGGGGTTCTACGAGCAGTACTTC.

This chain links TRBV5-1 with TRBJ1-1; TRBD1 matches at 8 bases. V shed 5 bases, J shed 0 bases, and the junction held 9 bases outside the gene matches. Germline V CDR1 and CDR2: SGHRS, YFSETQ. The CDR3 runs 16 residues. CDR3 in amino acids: CASRIGQGQMNTEAFF. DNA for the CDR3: TGCGCCAGCAGGATCGGACAGGGACAAATGAACACTGAAGCTTTCTTT.

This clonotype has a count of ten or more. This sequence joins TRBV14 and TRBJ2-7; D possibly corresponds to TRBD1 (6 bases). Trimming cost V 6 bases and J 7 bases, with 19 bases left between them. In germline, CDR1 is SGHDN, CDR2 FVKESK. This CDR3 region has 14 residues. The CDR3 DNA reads TGTGCCAGCAGGGGTACAGGGTCAACGGGGGAGCAGTACTTC. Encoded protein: CASRGTGSTGEQYF.

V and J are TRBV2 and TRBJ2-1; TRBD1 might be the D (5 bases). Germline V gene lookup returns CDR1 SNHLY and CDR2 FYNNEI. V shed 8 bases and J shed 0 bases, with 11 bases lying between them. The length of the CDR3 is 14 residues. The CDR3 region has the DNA TGTGCCAGCGAACTACAGGTCTCCTACAATGAGCAGTTCTTC. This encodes CASELQVSYNEQFF.

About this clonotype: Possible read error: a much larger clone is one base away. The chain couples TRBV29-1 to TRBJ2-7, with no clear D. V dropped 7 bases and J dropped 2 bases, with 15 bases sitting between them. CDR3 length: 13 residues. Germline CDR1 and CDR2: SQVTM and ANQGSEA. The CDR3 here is CSATVPGPYEQYF. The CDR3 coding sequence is TGCAGCGCCACCGTCCCGGGCCCCTACGAGCAGTACTTC.

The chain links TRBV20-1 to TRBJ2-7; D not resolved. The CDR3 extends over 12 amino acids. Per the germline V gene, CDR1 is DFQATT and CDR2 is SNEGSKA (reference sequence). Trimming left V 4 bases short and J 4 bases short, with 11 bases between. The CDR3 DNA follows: TGCAGTGCTATCGGGCCCCAATACGAGCAGTACTTC. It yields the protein CSAIGPQYEQYF.